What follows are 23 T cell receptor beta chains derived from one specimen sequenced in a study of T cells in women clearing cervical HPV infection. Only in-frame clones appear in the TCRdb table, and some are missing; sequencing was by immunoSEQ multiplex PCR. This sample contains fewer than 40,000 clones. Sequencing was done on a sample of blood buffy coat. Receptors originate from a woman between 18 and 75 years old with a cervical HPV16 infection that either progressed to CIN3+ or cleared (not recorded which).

CDR3: CASSLLTGSYDYTF. Partial CDR3 DNA: TGTGCCAGTAGTCTTCTGACAGGTTCCTACGAC. This rearrangement joins TRBV19 to TRBJ1-2; D possibly corresponds to TRBD1 (6 bases). The read stops 3 residues short of the end of the CDR3; the missing end is completed from the germline J gene. The CDR3 is made up of 14 amino acids. Germline-derived CDR1 and CDR2 are LNHDA and SQIVND (reference sequence).

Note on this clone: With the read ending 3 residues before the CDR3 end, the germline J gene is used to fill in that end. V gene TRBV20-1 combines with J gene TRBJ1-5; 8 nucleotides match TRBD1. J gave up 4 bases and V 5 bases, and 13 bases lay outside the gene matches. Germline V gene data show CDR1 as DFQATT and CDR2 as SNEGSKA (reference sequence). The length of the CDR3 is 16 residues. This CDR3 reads CSAVVFPGGSNQPQHF. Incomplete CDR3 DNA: TGCAGTGCTGTAGTTTTTCCAGGGGGCAGTAATCAGCCC.

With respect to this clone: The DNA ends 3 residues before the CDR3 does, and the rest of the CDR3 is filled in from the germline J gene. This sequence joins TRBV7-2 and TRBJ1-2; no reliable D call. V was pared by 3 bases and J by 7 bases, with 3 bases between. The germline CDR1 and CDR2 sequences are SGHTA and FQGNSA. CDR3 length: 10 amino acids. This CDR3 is CASSFRGYTF. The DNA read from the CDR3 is TGTGCCAGCAGCTTTCGTGGC.

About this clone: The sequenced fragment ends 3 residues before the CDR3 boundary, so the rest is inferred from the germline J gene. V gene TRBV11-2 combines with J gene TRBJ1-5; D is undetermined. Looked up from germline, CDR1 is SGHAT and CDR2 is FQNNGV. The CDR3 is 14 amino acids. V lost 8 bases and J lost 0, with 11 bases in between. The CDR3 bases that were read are TGTGCCAGCTCGATTTCAGATAGCAATCAGCCC. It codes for CASSISDSNQP. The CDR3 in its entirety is CASSISDSNQPQHF.

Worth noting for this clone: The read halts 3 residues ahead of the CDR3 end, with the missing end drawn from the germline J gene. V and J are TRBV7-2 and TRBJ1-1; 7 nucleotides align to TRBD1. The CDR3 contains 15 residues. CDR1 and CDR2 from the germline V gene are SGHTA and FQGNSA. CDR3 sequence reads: CASSPLTRGTDTAFF. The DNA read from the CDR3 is TGTGCCAGCAGCCCCCTAACTAGGGGGACAGATACG.

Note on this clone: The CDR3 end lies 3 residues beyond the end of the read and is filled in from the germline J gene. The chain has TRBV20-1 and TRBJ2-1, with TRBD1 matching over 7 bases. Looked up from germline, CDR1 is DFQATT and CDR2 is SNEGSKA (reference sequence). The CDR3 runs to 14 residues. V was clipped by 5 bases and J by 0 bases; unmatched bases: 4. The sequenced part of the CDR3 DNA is TGCAGTGCTTCCCGGGACAGCTCCTACAATGAG. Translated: CSASRDSSYNE. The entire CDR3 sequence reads CSASRDSSYNEQFF.

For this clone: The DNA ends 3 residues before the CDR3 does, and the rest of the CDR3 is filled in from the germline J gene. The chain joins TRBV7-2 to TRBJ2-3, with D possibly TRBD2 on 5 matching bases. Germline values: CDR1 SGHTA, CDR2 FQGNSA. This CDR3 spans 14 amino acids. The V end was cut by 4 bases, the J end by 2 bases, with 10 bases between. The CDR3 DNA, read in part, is TGTGCCAGCAGCTCCGGACTGCTCACAGATACG. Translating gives CASSSGLLTDT. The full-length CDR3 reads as CASSSGLLTDTQYF. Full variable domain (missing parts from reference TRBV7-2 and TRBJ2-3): GAGVSQSPSNKVTEKGKDVELRCDPISGHTALYWYRQSLGQGLEFLIYFQGNSAPDKSGLPSDRFSAERTGGSVSTLTIQRTQQEDSAVYLCASSSGLLTDTQYFGPGTRLTVL.

The CDR3 loop reads CSAKDSSNQPQHF. The CDR3 DNA, read in part, is TGCAGTGCCAAGGACAGCAGCAATCAGCCC. The chain is built from TRBV20-1 and TRBJ1-5, with D possibly TRBD1 on 6 matching bases. With the read ending 3 residues before the CDR3 end, the germline J gene is used to fill in that end. V gave up 6 bases and J gave up 1 base, with 10 bases separating them. Germline V gene sequence: CDR1 DFQATT, CDR2 SNEGSKA (reference sequence). There are 13 residues in the CDR3.

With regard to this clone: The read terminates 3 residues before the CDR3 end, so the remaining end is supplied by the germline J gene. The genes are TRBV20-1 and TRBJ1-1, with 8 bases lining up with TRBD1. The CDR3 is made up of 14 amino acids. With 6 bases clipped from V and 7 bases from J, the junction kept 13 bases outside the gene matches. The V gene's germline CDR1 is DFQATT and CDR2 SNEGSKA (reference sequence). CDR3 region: CSAPWGGQAFEAFF. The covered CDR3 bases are TGCAGTGCCCCTTGGGGGGGACAGGCTTTTGAA.

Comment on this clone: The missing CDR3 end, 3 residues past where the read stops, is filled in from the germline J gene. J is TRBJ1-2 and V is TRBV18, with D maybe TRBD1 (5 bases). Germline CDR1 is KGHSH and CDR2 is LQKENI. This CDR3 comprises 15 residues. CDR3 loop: CASSPTAQSYNDYTF. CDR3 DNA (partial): TGTGCCAGCTCACCGACAGCTCAGTCCTACAATGAC.

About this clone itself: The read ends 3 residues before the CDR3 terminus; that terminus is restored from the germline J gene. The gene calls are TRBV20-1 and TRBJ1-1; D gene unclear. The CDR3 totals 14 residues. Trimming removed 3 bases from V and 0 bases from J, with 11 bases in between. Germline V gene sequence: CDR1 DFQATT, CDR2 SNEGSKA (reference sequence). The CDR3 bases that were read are TGCAGTGCTAGTGAAAGCCTTTTGAACACTGAA. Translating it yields CSASESLLNTE. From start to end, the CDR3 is CSASESLLNTEAFF.

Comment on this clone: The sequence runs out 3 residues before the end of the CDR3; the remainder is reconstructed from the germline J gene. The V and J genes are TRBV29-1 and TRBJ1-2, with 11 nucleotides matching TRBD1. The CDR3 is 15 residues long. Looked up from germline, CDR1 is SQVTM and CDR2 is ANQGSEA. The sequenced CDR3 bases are TGCAGCGTTGAGGTATTCGGGGACAGGGGGTACGGC. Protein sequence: CSVEVFGDRGYG. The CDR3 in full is CSVEVFGDRGYGYTF.

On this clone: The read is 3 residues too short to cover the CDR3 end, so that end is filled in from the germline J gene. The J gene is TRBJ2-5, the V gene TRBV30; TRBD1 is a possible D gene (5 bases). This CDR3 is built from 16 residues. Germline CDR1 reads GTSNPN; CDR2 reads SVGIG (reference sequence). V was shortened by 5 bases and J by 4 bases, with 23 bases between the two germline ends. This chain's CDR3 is CAWSADLTARGETQYF. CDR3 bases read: TGTGCCTGGTCGGCGGATCTGACCGCAAGGGGAGAGACC.

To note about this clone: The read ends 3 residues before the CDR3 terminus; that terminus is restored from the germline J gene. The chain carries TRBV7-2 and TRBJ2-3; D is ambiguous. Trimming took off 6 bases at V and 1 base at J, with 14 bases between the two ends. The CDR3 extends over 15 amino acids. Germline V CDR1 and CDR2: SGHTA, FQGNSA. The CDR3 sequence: CASSSGFKGTDTQYF. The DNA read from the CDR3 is TGTGCCAGCAGTTCCGGGTTCAAGGGCACAGATACG.

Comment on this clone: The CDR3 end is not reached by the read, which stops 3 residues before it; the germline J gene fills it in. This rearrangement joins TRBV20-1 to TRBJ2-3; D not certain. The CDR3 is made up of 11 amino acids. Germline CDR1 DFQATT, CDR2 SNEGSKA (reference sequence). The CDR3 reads CSATQQETQYF. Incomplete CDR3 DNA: TGCAGTGCTACACAACAAGAGACG.

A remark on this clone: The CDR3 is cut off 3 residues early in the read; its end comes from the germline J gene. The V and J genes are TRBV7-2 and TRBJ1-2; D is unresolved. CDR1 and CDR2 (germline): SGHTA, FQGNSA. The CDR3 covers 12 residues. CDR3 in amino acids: CASSRTTDTYTF. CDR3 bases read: TGTGCCAGCAGCCGAACAACAGATACC.

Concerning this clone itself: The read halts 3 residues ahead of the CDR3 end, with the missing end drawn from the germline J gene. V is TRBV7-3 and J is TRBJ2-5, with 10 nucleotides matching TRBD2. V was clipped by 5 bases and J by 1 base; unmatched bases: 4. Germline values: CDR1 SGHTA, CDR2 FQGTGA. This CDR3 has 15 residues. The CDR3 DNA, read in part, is TGTGCCAGCAGCCCAGGGACTAGCGCCCAAGAGACC. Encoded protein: CASSPGTSAQET. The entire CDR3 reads CASSPGTSAQETQYF.

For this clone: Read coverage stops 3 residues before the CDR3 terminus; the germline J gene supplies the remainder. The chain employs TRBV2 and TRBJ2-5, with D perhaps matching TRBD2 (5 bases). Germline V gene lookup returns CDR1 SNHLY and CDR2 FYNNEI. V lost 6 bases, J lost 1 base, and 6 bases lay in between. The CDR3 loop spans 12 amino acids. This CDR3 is CASRDFQETQYF. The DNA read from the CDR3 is TGTGCCAGCAGGGACTTCCAAGAGACC. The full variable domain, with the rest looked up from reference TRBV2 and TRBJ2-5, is EPEVTQTPSHQVTQMGQEVILRCVPISNHLYFYWYRQILGQKVEFLVSFYNNEISEKSEIFDDQFSVERPDGSNFTLKIRSTKLEDSAMYFCASRDFQETQYFGPGTRLLVL.

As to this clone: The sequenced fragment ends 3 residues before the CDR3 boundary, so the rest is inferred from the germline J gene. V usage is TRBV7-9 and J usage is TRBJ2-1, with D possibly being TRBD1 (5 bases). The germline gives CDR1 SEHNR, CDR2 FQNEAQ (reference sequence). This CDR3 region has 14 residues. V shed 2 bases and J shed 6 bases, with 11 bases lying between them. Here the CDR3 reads CASSLTQGSNEQFF. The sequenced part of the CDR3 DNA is TGTGCCAGCAGCTTAACCCAGGGAAGCAATGAG.

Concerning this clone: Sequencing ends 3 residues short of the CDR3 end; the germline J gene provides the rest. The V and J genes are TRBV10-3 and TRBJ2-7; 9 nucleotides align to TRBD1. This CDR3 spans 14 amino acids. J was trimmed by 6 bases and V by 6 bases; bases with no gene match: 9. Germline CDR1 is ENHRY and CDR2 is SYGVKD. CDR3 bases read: TGTGCCATCAGGACAACCACAGGGGGCAGCGAG. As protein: CAIRTTTGGSE. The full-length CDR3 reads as CAIRTTTGGSEQYF.

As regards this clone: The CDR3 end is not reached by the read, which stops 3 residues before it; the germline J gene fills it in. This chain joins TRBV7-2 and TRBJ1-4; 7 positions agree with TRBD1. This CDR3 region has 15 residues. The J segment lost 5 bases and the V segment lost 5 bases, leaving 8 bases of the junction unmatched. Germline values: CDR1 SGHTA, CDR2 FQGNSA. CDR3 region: CASSLDRAENEKLFF. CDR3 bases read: TGTGCCAGCAGCCTCGACAGGGCTGAGAATGAAAAA.

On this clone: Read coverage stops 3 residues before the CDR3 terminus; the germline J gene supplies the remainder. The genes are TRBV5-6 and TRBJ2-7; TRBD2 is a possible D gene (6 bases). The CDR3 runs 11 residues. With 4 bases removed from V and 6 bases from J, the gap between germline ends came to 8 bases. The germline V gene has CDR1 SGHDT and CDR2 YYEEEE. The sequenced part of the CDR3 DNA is TGTGCCAGCAGCGTGGGAGGCGAG. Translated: CASSVGGE. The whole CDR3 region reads CASSVGGEQYF.

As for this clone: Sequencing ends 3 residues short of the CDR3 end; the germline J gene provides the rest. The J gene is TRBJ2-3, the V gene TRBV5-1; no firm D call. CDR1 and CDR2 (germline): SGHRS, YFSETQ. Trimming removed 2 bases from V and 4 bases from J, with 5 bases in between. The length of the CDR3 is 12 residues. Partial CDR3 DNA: TGCGCCAGCAGCTTCTCTTCAGATACG. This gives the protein CASSFSSDT. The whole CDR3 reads CASSFSSDTQYF.